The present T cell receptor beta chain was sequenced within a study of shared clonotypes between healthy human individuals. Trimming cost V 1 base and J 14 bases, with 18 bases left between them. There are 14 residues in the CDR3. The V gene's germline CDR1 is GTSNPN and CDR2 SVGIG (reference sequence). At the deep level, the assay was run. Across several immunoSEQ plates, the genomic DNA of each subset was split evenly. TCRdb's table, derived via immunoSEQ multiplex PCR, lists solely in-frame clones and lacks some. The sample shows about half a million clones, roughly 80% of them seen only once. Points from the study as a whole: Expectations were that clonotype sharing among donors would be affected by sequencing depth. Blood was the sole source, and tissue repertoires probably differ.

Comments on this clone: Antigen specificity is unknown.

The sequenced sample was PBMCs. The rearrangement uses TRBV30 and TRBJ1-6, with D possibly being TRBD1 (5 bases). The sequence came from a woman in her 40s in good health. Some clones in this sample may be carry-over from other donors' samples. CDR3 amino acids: CAWSGGAGIGSLHF. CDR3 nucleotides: TGTGCCTGGAGTGGTGGGGCCGGGATTGGATCCCTCCACTTT.